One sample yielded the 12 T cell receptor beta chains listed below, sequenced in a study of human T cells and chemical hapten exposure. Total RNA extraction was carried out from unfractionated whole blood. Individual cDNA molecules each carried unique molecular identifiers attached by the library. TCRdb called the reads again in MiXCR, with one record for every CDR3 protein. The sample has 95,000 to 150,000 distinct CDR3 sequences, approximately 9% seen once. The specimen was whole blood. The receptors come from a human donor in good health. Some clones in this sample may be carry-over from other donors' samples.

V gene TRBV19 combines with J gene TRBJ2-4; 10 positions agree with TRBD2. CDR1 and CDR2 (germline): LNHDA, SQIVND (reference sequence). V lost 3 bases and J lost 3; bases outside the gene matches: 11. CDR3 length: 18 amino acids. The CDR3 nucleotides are TGTGCCAGTAGTATTTCTGTCCTAGCGGGAGTTGTCAAAAACATTCAGTACTTC. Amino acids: CASSISVLAGVVKNIQYF. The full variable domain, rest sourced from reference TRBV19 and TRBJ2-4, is DGGITQSPKYLFRKEGQNVTLSCEQNLNHDAMYWYRQDPGQGLRLIYYSQIVNDFQKGDIAEGYSVSREKKESFPLTVTSAQKNPTAFYLCASSISVLAGVVKNIQYFGAGTRLSVL.

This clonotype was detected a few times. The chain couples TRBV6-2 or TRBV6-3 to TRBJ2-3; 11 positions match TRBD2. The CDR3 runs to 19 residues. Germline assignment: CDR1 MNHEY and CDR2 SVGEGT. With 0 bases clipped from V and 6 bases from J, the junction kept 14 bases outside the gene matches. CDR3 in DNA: TGTGCCAGCAGTTACTCGTCTAGCGGGGGGCACCCATTAGTCGATACGCAGTATTTT. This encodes CASSYSSSGGHPLVDTQYF.

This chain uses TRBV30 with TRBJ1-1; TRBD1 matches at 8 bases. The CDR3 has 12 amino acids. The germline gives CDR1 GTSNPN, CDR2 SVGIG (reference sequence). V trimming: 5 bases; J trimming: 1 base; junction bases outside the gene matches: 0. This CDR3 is CAWGQGNTEAFF. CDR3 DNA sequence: TGTGCCTGGGGACAGGGGAACACTGAAGCTTTCTTT.

CDR3 in DNA: TGTGCCAGCAGTGATAGAGGCTACACCTTC. It codes for CASSDRGYTF. This chain uses TRBV2 with TRBJ1-2; no firm D call. The CDR3 is 10 amino acids. V lost 3 bases and J 8 bases, leaving 4 bases between the germline ends. Germline V gives CDR1 SNHLY, CDR2 FYNNEI.

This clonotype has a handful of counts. The chain's CDR3 is CAYRGPRVRYEQYF. CDR3 bases: TGTGCTTACAGGGGGCCCCGAGTCCGGTACGAGCAGTACTTC. The J gene is TRBJ2-7, the V gene TRBV25-1, with 9 bases fitting TRBD1. The germline V gene has CDR1 MGHDK and CDR2 SYGVNS. There are 14 residues in the CDR3.

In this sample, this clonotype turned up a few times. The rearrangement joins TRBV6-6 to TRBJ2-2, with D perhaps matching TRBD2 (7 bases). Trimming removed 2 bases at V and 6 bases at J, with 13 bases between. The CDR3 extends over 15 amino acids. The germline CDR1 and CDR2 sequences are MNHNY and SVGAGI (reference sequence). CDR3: CASSYGAGAPGELFF. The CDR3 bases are TGTGCCAGCAGTTACGGGGCGGGGGCGCCCGGGGAGCTGTTTTTT.

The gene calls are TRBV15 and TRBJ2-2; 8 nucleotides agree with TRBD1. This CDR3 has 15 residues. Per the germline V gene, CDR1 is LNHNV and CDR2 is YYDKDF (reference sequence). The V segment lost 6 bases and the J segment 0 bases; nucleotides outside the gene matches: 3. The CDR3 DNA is TGTGCCACCAGGTTGACAGGGGCGAACACCGGGGAGCTGTTTTTT. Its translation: CATRLTGANTGELFF.

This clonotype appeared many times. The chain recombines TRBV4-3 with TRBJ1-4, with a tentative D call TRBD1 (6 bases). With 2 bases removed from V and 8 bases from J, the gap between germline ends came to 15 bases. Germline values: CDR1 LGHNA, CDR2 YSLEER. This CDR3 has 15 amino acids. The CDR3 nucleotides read TGCGCCAGCAGCCAAAACGGGGCAGGGGACGAAAAACTGTTTTTT. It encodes CASSQNGAGDEKLFF.

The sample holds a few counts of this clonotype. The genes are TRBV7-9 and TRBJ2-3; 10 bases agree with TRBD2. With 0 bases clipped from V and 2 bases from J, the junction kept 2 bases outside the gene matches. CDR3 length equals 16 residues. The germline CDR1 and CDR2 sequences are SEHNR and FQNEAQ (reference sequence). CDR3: CASSLATSGVTDTQYF. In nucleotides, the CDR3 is TGTGCCAGCAGCTTAGCAACTAGCGGGGTCACAGATACGCAGTATTTT.

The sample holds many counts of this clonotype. CDR3 sequence reads: CASSLTIREPYGYTF. The CDR3 region has the DNA TGTGCCAGCAGCTTAACGATCCGGGAGCCCTATGGCTACACCTTC. The chain combines TRBV7-2 with TRBJ1-2; D not resolved. The V gene's germline CDR1 is SGHTA and CDR2 FQGNSA. CDR3 size: 15 residues. V was pared by 2 bases and J by 4 bases, with 14 bases between. Variable domain in full (rest from reference TRBV7-2 and TRBJ1-2): GAGVSQSPSNKVTEKGKDVELRCDPISGHTALYWYRQSLGQGLEFLIYFQGNSAPDKSGLPSDRFSAERTGGSVSTLTIQRTQQEDSAVYLCASSLTIREPYGYTFGSGTRLTVV.

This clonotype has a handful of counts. The CDR3: CASSSTGGAADTQYF. Written as DNA, the CDR3 is TGTGCCAGCAGTTCCACAGGGGGCGCCGCAGATACGCAGTATTTT. The gene calls are TRBV12-3 or TRBV12-4 and TRBJ2-3; TRBD1 matches 9 bases. This CDR3 has 15 residues. Trimming took 4 bases from V and 4 from J; bases not matched to a gene: 6.

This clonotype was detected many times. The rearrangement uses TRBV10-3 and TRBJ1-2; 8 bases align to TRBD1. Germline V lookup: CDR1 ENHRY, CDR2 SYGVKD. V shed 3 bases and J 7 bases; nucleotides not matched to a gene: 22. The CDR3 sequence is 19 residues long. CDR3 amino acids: CAISELRTGYSPTLSGYTF. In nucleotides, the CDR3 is TGTGCCATCAGTGAACTCCGGACAGGGTATTCCCCTACCTTAAGTGGCTACACCTTC.